This TCR beta chain was captured in a study of blood T cell repertoires in COVID-19. In the original workflow: Amplifying reference gene primers gave estimates of nucleated cell counts. The method was immunoSEQ multiplex PCR; TCRdb's version includes in-frame clones alone and lacks a portion of them. The DNA gave D and trimming, while V, J and clone size come from that table. The profile shows 250,000 to 300,000 clones, 88% of them singletons. This CDR3 has 16 amino acids. Germline loops: CDR1 LNHDA, CDR2 SQIVND (reference sequence). The V end lost 4 bases, the J end lost 1 base, and 13 bases lay between the germline ends. This clone was found a few times.

This chain links TRBV19 with TRBJ1-4, with D possibly matching TRBD1 (6 bases). The clonotype originates from a woman aged 30 to 39 with COVID-19, enrolled during active disease. Material: peripheral blood. The CDR3 loop is CASSTGTLGTNEKLFF. The CDR3 nucleotides read TGTGCCAGTAGTACCGGGACACTAGGAACTAATGAAAAACTGTTTTTT.